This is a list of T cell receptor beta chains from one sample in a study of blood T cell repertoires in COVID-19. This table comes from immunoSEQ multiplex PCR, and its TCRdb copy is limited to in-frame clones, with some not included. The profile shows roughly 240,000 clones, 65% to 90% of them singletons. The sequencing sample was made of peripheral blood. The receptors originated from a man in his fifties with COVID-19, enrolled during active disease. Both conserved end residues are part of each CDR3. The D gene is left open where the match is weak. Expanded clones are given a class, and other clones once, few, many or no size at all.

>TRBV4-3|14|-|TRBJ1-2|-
TGCGCCAGCAGCCAAGCGTTTGGGGCCTATGGCTACACCTTC
CASSQAFGAYGYTF
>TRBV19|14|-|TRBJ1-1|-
TGTGCCAGTGAGGTGGGCAGGGGGAACACTGAAGCTTTCTTT
CASEVGRGNTEAFF
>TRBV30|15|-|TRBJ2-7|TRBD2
TGTGCCTGGAGTTCATGGGCGGGGGGTCCCATCGAGCAGTACTTC
CAWSSWAGGPIEQYF
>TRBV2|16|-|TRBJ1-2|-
TGTGCCAGCAGTGAGACCAACTTGGGGGGAAACTATGGCTACACCTTC
CASSETNLGGNYGYTF
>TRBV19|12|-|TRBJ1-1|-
TGTGCCAGTAGTATAAGGGGGACTGAAGCTTTCTTT
CASSIRGTEAFF
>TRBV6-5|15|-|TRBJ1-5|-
TGTGCCAGCGAGGGAGGGAATAATGGCAATCAGCCCCAGCATTTT
CASEGGNNGNQPQHF
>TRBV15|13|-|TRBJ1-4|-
TGTGCCACCAGCACCGAATCGGGTGGTGAACTGTTTTTT
CATSTESGGELFF
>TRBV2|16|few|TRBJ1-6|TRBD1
TGTGCCAGCAGTGATGAGGGGGCCTCCTATAATTCACCCCTCCACTTT
CASSDEGASYNSPLHF
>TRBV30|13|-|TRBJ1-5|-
TGTGCCTGGAGTGACAGTCTGAATCAGCCCCAGCATTTT
CAWSDSLNQPQHF
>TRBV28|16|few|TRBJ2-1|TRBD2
TGTGCCAGCAGTCCTGCCGGGACTAGCTCCTACAATGAGCAGTTCTTC
CASSPAGTSSYNEQFF
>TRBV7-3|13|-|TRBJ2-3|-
TGTGCCAGCAGCCAAGGAGAGACAGATACGCAGTATTTT
CASSQGETDTQYF
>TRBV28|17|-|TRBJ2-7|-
TGTGCCAGCAGTTGGCGTAGAACAAAGACAGGAACCTACGAGCAGTACTTC
CASSWRRTKTGTYEQYF
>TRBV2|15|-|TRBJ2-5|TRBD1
TGTGCCAGCAGTGGCGGGACAGGGAGCCAAGAGACCCAGTACTTC
CASSGGTGSQETQYF
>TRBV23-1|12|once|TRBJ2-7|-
TGCGCCAGCTGGTGCGGGGTCCACGAGCAGTACTTC
CASWCGVHEQYF
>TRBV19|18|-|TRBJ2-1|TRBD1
TGTGCCAGTAGTATCGGCTTTCACAGGGGAAAGACCTACAATGAGCAGTTCTTC
CASSIGFHRGKTYNEQFF
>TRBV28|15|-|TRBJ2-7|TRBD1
TGTGCCAGCAGATCCGCGGGACAGGGTTCGGTCGAGCAGTACTTC
CASRSAGQGSVEQYF